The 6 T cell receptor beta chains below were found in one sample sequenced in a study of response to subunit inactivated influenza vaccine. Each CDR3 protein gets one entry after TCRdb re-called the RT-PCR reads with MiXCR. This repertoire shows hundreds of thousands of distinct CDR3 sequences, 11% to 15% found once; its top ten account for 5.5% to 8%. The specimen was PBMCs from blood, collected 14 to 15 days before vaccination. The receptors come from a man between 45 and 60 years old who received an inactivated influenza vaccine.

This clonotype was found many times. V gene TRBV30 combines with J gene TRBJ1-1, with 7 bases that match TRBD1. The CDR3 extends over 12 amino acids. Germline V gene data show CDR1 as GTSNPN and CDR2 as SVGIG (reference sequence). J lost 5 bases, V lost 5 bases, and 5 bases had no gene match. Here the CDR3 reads CAWGQVRTEAFF. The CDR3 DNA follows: TGTGCCTGGGGACAGGTGAGGACTGAAGCTTTCTTT.

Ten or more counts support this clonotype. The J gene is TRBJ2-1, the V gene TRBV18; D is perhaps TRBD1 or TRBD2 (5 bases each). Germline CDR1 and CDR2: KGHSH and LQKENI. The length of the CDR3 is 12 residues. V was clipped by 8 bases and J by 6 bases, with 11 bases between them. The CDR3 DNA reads TGTGCCAGCAGTCCGGGACGCAATGAGCAGTTCTTC. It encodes CASSPGRNEQFF.

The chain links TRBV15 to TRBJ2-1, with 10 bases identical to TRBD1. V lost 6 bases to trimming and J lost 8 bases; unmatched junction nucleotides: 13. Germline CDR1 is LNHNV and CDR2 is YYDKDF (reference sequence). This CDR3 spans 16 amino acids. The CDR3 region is CATSDSDRGTWDEQFF. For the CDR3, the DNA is TGTGCCACCAGTGACTCGGACAGGGGGACTTGGGATGAGCAGTTCTTC.

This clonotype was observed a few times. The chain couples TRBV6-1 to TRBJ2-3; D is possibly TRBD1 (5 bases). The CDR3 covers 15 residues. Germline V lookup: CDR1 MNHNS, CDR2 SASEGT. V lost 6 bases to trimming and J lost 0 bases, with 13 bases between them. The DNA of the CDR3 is TGTGCCAGCAGAGAGACAGTGCCTAGCACAGATACGCAGTATTTT. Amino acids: CASRETVPSTDTQYF.

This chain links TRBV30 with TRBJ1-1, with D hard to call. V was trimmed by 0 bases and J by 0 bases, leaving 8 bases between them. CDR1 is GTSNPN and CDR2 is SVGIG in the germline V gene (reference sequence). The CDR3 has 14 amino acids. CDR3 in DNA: TGTGCCTGGAGTGTAAAGGGTATGAACACTGAAGCTTTCTTT. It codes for CAWSVKGMNTEAFF.

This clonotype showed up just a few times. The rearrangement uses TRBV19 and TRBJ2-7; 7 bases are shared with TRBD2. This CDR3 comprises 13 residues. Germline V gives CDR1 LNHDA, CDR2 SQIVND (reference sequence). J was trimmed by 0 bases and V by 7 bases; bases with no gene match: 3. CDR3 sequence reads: CASKSGNSYEQYF. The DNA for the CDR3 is TGTGCCAGTAAGAGCGGGAACTCCTACGAGCAGTACTTC.